The 2 T cell receptor beta chains below were found in one sample sequenced in a study of CD39 and CD103 CD8 tumor-infiltrating T cells (dated by TCRdb to the late 2010s). The library was generated by the immunoSEQ multiplex PCR assay. What TCRdb holds here is the immuneACCESS table cut down to in-frame rearrangements. Part of the clones is not present; checked against another copy, under half of the missing clones reflect an unresolved V gene, and the others are unexplained. The sample records around 8,100 clones, more than 60% of which are singletons. Of the sample, 45% to 70% is held by the ten largest clones. The sample taken for sequencing was CD8+ T cells sorted from blood. Taken with the paper, the label for cell subset or site translates to: total memory CD8 T cells (CD45RA-CCR7+/-) from blood or uninvolved lymph node. These receptors were taken from a human donor with head and neck squamous cell carcinoma.

The chain joins TRBV9 to TRBJ2-5; either TRBD1 or TRBD2 may supply D (7 bases each). CDR1 and CDR2 from the germline V gene are SGDLS and YYNGEE. CDR3 length equals 15 residues. Trimming removed 3 bases at V and 4 bases at J, with 16 bases between. The CDR3 DNA follows: TGTGCCAGCAGCGAGGGGGCGGGGAGGGGAGAGACCCAGTACTTC. Encoded protein: CASSEGAGRGETQYF.

The genes are TRBV27 and TRBJ2-2; 9 bases line up with TRBD2. Trimming at V came to 2 bases and at J to 2 bases, leaving 6 bases not matched to a gene. From germline, CDR1 is MNHEY and CDR2 SMNVEV (reference sequence). This CDR3 contains 17 residues. DNA of the CDR3: TGTGCCAGCAGTTTAAGTCGACTAGCGGTTAACACCGGGGAGCTGTTTTTT. It codes for CASSLSRLAVNTGELFF.